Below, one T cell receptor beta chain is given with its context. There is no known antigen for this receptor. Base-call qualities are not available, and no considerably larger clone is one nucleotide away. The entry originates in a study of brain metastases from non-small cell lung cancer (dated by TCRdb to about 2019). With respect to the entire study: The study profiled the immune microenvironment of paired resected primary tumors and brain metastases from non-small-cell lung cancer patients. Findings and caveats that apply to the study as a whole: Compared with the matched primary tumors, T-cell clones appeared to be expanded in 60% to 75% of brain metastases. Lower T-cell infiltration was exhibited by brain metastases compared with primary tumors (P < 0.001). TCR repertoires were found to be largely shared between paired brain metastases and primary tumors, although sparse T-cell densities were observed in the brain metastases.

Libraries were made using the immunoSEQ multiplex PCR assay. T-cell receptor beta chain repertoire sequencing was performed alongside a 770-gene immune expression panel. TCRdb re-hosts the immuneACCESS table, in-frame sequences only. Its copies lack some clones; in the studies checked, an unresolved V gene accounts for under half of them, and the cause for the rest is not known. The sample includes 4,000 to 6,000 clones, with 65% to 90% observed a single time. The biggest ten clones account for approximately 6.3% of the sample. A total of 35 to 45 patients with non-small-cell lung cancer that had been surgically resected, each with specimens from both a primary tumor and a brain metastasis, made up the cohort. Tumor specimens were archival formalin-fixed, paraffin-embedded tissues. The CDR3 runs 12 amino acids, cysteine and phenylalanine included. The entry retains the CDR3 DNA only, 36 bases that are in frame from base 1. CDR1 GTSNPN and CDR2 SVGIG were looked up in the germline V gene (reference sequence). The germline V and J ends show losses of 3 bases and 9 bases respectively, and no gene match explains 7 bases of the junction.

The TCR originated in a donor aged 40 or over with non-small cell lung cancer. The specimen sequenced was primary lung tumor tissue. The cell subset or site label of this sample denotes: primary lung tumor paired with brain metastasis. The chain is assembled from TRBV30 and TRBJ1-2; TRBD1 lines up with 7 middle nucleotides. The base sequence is TGTGCCTGGAGCCGCCAACAGGGGAGCTACACCTTC. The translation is CAWSRQQGSYTF.